These 26 T cell receptor beta chains were all obtained from the same sample, sequenced in a study of T cell repertoires in breast cancer. A second nested PCR with blocking oligonucleotides suppressed unpaired genes. One entry per CDR3 protein, called by TCRdb with MiXCR from the emulsion pairing reads. The data show about 40,000 distinct CDR3 sequences, with under 50% seen just once and less than 70% held by the top ten. An expanded emulsion RT-PCR with primers for all TCR V genes paired CD8+ T cell chains. Sequencing used CD8+ T cells. The receptors come from a pool of human donors with breast cancer or a healthy control (not recorded which).

This clonotype has ten or more counts. The V gene is TRBV25-1, the J gene TRBJ1-1; no firm D call. The germline gives CDR1 MGHDK, CDR2 SYGVNS. The CDR3 runs to 14 residues. V dropped 6 bases and J dropped 0 bases, with 11 bases sitting between them. DNA for the CDR3: TGTGCCAGCAGAGAACCCACCCTGAACACTGAAGCTTTCTTT. Its translation: CASREPTLNTEAFF.

The CDR3 coding sequence is TGTGCCAGCAGCTTGGAGACACTTAACTATGGCTACACCTTC. Amino acids: CASSLETLNYGYTF. The chain recombines TRBV5-4 with TRBJ1-2, with D unresolved. This CDR3 is built from 14 residues. Germline V gene data show CDR1 as SGHNT and CDR2 as YYREEE (reference sequence). The V and J ends lost 0 bases and 1 base respectively, with 7 bases between them.

In this sample, this clonotype turned up a few times. The rearrangement links TRBV7-2 to TRBJ1-2; D remains ambiguous. Trimming removed 5 bases at V and 1 base at J, with 8 bases between. Germline V gene sequence: CDR1 SGHTA, CDR2 FQGNSA. This CDR3 region has 13 residues. The CDR3 coding sequence is TGTGCCAGCAGCGTACAGATTAACTATGGCTACACCTTC. Its translation is CASSVQINYGYTF.

Regarding this clonotype: It may be a read error: a sequence one base away is much more abundant. The chain employs TRBV25-1 and TRBJ1-1; TRBD1 might be the D (5 bases). CDR3 length equals 13 residues. Germline CDR1 reads MGHDK; CDR2 reads SYGVNS. The DNA for the CDR3 is TGTGCCAGCAGTGAGGGGGTGGGCACTGAAGCTCTCTTT. It specifies CASSEGVGTEALF.

V gene TRBV6-5 combines with J gene TRBJ1-4; TRBD1 matches 7 bases. The CDR3 runs 15 residues. The germline V gene encodes CDR1 MNHEY and CDR2 SVGAGI. The trim removed 2 bases at V and 4 bases at J, leaving 4 bases unmatched. CDR3 nucleotides: TGTGCCAGCAGTTACCGGGACAGCTTTAATGAAAAACTGTTTTTT. It is translated as CASSYRDSFNEKLFF.

This clonotype was recorded once. A much larger clone lies one base from this, so it may be a read error. V is TRBV6-1 and J is TRBJ2-7, with 9 positions matching TRBD1. CDR3 length: 15 residues. Germline assignment: CDR1 MNHNS and CDR2 SASEGT. CDR3: CASSSTGGRSYERYF. CDR3 sequence (DNA): TGTGCCAGCAGTTCTACAGGGGGCAGATCCTACGAGCGGTACTTC.

CDR3 in DNA: TGTGCCAGCTCAACAACAGGAGTCGAGCAGTACTTC. This encodes CASSTTGVEQYF. The rearrangement links TRBV18 to TRBJ2-7, with D tentatively TRBD1 (5 bases). The CDR3 contains 12 residues. Germline lookup yields CDR1 KGHSH and CDR2 LQKENI. V gave up 5 bases and J gave up 6 bases, with 11 bases separating them.

This clonotype has only a few counts. The chain links TRBV29-1 to TRBJ2-3; the D call may be TRBD1 or TRBD2 (5 bases each). The CDR3 length is 14 residues. The V gene's germline CDR1 is SQVTM and CDR2 ANQGSEA. V was shortened by 8 bases and J by 0 bases, with 15 bases between the two germline ends. The CDR3 spells CSSAGATSTDTQYF. The CDR3 DNA reads TGCAGCTCCGCCGGGGCAACTAGCACAGATACGCAGTATTTT.

This clonotype was counted once. This chain connects TRBV6-2 or TRBV6-3 to TRBJ2-6; D may be TRBD1 (6 bases). CDR1 is MNHEY and CDR2 is SVGEGT in the germline V gene. The CDR3 runs 18 residues. The ends were cut back, 8 bases at V and 0 bases at J, with 20 bases in the middle. CDR3 amino acids: CASVSEGQFFSGANVLTF. As DNA, the CDR3 is TGTGCCAGCGTCAGTGAAGGACAGTTCTTCTCTGGGGCCAACGTCCTGACTTTC.

The J gene is TRBJ2-1, the V gene TRBV19, with 10 bases identical to TRBD2. V was clipped by 8 bases and J by 10 bases; unmatched bases: 8. CDR1 LNHDA and CDR2 SQIVND come from the germline V gene (reference sequence). CDR3 length equals 13 residues. In DNA form, the CDR3 reads TGTGCCAGTGACCTAGCGGGAGAAGGAGAGCAGTTCTTC. Residues: CASDLAGEGEQFF.

V and J are TRBV19 and TRBJ1-6; D is unclear. The CDR3 totals 15 residues. CDR1 is LNHDA, CDR2 SQIVND, per germline (reference sequence). V dropped 3 bases and J dropped 5 bases, with 11 bases sitting between them. In nucleotides, the CDR3 is TGTGCCAGTAGTATCCAGGCTGCCGATAATTCACCCCTCCACTTT. Amino acids: CASSIQAADNSPLHF.

The V gene is TRBV12-3 or TRBV12-4, the J gene TRBJ2-6; possible D gene TRBD1, 5 bases. There are 17 residues in the CDR3. V lost 4 bases, J lost 0 bases, and 13 bases lay in between. The CDR3 reads CASSSSTQGSGANVLTF. Here the CDR3 DNA reads TGTGCCAGCAGTTCAAGCACCCAGGGCTCTGGGGCCAACGTCCTGACTTTC.

This clonotype was observed many times. The V gene is TRBV20-1, the J gene TRBJ2-7; D unresolved. The CDR3 runs to 14 residues. The V end lost 1 base, the J end lost 4 bases, and 14 bases lay between the germline ends. CDR1 and CDR2 (germline): DFQATT, SNEGSKA (reference sequence). The CDR3 reads CSARGSDLLYEQYF. The CDR3 region has the DNA TGCAGTGCTAGAGGGTCGGATTTACTATACGAGCAGTACTTC.

The chain employs TRBV6-2 or TRBV6-3 and TRBJ1-6, with no clear D. The CDR3 totals 13 residues. CDR1 and CDR2 from the germline V gene are MNHEY and SVGEGT. Trimming took 5 bases from V and 7 from J, leaving 9 bases between them. CDR3 in DNA: TGTGCCAGCAGTGGGCTGGAAAATTCACCCCTCCACTTT. It codes for CASSGLENSPLHF.

There are a few counts of this clonotype. The V gene is TRBV12-3 or TRBV12-4, the J gene TRBJ1-3, with a weak D call TRBD1 (5 bases). V lost 3 bases and J lost 2, with 11 bases in between. The CDR3 totals 15 residues. DNA for the CDR3: TGTGCCAGCAGTTTTGATTGGGGGACTGGAAACACCATATATTTT. Translation: CASSFDWGTGNTIYF.

The rearrangement links TRBV30 to TRBJ1-4; the D is unclear. The length of the CDR3 is 16 residues. With 3 bases removed from V and 0 bases from J, the gap between germline ends came to 14 bases. The germline V gene has CDR1 GTSNPN and CDR2 SVGIG (reference sequence). CDR3 in amino acids: CAWSVIIGTTNEKLFF. The CDR3, as DNA: TGTGCCTGGAGCGTGATTATCGGGACAACTAATGAAAAACTGTTTTTT. Full variable domain (rest looked up from reference TRBV30 and TRBJ1-4): SQTIHQWPATLVQPVGSPLSLECTVEGTSNPNLYWYRQAAGRGLQLLFYSVGIGQISSEVPQNLSASRPQDRQFILSSKKLLLSDSGFYLCAWSVIIGTTNEKLFFGSGTQLSVL.

This clonotype was observed many times. In DNA form, the CDR3 reads TGTGCCAGCAGCCGTACAGGGGCAGGGGAGACCCAGTACTTC. This encodes CASSRTGAGETQYF. This chain joins TRBV27 and TRBJ2-5; 7 bases align to TRBD1. CDR1 and CDR2 (germline): MNHEY, SMNVEV (reference sequence). After removal of 6 bases from V and 5 bases from J, the junction contained 9 bases not matched to a gene. The CDR3 totals 14 residues.

This clonotype came up many times. This sequence joins TRBV3-1 and TRBJ2-7; TRBD1 or TRBD2 may be the D gene (6 bases each). The germline CDR1 and CDR2 sequences are LGHDT and YNNKEL (reference sequence). The CDR3 runs to 15 residues. Trimming removed 0 bases from V and 1 base from J, with 10 bases in between. The CDR3 nucleotides are TGTGCCAGCAGCCAAGAGGGGGCGGGGTCCTACGAGCAGTACTTC. Amino acid sequence: CASSQEGAGSYEQYF.

This clonotype was recorded many times. This chain links TRBV6-1 with TRBJ2-3, with 9 bases lining up with TRBD1. This CDR3 is built from 14 residues. CDR1 and CDR2 from the germline V gene are MNHNS and SASEGT. Trimming cost V 1 base and J 4 bases; bases outside gene matches: 0. The DNA of the CDR3 is TGTGCCAGCAGTGAAGGACAGGGGGCAGATACGCAGTATTTT. As protein: CASSEGQGADTQYF.

Turning to this clonotype: An end of the junction differs from the germline gene, which may be a read error. This rearrangement joins TRBV10-2 to TRBJ2-7, with TRBD2 matching 7 bases. This CDR3 has 12 amino acids. Germline V gives CDR1 WSHSY, CDR2 SAAADI. The CDR3 region has the DNA TGTGCCACCTCTAGCGGTTCCTACGAGCAGTACTTC. Translating gives CATSSGSYEQYF.

V usage is TRBV29-1 and J usage is TRBJ1-1; D perhaps matches TRBD1 (5 bases). Per the germline V gene, CDR1 is SQVTM and CDR2 is ANQGSEA. The CDR3 length is 12 residues. Trimming removed 6 bases at V and 1 base at J, with 9 bases between. CDR3 nucleotides: TGCAGCGTCGACAGACAGAACACTGAAGCTTTCTTT. Amino acid sequence: CSVDRQNTEAFF.

Concerning this clonotype: This may arise from a read error, as a much more abundant clone is one base away. The chain carries TRBV6-4 and TRBJ1-1, with 7 bases aligning to TRBD1. V lost 6 bases, J lost 4 bases, and 8 bases stayed unmatched. Germline assignment: CDR1 MRHNA and CDR2 SNTAGT. The CDR3 covers 14 residues. CDR3 sequence reads: CASSLGTVSTEAFF. The CDR3 DNA is TGTGCCAGCAGCCTTGGGACAGTGAGCACTGAAGCTTTCTTT.

This clonotype was observed a handful of times. J is TRBJ2-1 and V is TRBV6-1; TRBD2 agrees at 10 bases. Germline V gives CDR1 MNHNS, CDR2 SASEGT. J was trimmed by 4 bases and V by 6 bases; bases with no gene match: 9. The CDR3 is 16 amino acids. DNA for the CDR3: TGTGCCAGCAGATACCTTAGCGGGGGGTTATACAATGAGCAGTTCTTC. Translation gives CASRYLSGGLYNEQFF.

This clonotype occurred many times. The chain has TRBV6-2 or TRBV6-3 and TRBJ2-1; 11 nucleotides align to TRBD2. V lost 3 bases, J lost 2 bases, and 3 bases stayed unmatched. The CDR3 spans 16 residues. The germline gives CDR1 MNHEY, CDR2 SVGEGT. For the CDR3, the DNA is TGTGCCAGCAGTTATATTAGCGGGAGGGCCTACAATGAGCAGTTCTTC. As protein: CASSYISGRAYNEQFF.

The V and J genes are TRBV4-1 and TRBJ1-2; D is ambiguous. Trimming took off 0 bases at V and 10 bases at J, with 15 bases between the two ends. The CDR3 is 14 amino acids. Looked up from germline, CDR1 is MGHRA and CDR2 is YSYEKL. CDR3 DNA sequence: TGCGCCAGCAGCCAAGATCCCGGGGTTGGGGACTACACCTTC. It yields the protein CASSQDPGVGDYTF.

The chain couples TRBV20-1 to TRBJ1-2; D call uncertain. Germline V gene lookup returns CDR1 DFQATT and CDR2 SNEGSKA (reference sequence). The CDR3 is 13 amino acids. With 6 bases removed from V and 4 bases from J, the gap between germline ends came to 15 bases. CDR3 protein: CSAPGSNTYGYTF. The CDR3 bases are TGCAGTGCGCCGGGCTCGAACACCTATGGCTACACCTTC.